This T cell receptor beta chain emerged from a study of T cells in Graves' hyperthyroidism and ophthalmopathy. With respect to this clonotype: Antigen specificity is unknown.

Study outcomes and limitations: Most thyroid clonotypes expanded above 0.001 appeared in blood too.

V lost 8 bases, J lost 0 bases, and 22 bases stayed unmatched. The CDR3 has 19 residues. Per germline, CDR1 SGHAT and CDR2 FQNNGV. Amplified regions were TCR beta CDR3 sequences from RNA transcripts. HTBI primers were used for first-round RT-PCR of the TCR CDR3. TCRdb itself ran the multiplex PCR reads through MiXCR, one entry per CDR3 protein. In the table there are about 420,000 distinct CDR3 sequences, approximately 15% of which are singletons. Researchers defined stable Graves' hyperthyroidism as no ophthalmopathy progression within 18 months. It was uncontrolled infection, other autoimmune disease, pregnancy or lactation that excluded patients.

The TCR originated in a woman between 18 and 30 years old with Graves' hyperthyroidism. The gene calls are TRBV11-2 and TRBJ2-7; TRBD2 matches at 7 bases. The specimen sequenced was blood. The CDR3 is CASGPSTGGSFRSSYEQYF. The CDR3 region has the DNA TGTGCCAGCGGCCCCTCAACTGGCGGGAGTTTTCGAAGCTCCTACGAGCAGTACTTC.